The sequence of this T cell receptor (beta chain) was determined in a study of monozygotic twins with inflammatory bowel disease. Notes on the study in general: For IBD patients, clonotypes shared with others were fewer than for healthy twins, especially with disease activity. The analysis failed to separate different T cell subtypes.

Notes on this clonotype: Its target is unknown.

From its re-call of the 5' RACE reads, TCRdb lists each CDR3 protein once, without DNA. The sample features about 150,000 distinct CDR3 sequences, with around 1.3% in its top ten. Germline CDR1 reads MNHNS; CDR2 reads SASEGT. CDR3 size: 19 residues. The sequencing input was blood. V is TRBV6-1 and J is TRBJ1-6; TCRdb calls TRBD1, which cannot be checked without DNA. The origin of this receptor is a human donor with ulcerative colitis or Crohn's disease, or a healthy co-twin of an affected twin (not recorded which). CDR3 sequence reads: CASSPVGGRSSSYNSPLHF.